This T cell receptor (beta chain) was identified in a study of T cell repertoires in cytomegalovirus infection. Findings and limits, study-wide: It was HLA-C-restricted CMV-specific TCR beta clonotypes that dominated the response ex vivo.

The germline V gene has CDR1 MNHNY and CDR2 SVGAGI (reference sequence). V was shortened by 0 bases and J by 3 bases, with 17 bases between the two germline ends. The CDR3 has 17 amino acids. Using its own MiXCR run on the reads, TCRdb lists one record per CDR3 protein. The data show 900,000 to 950,000 distinct CDR3 sequences, approximately 30% seen once. This clonotype was seen only a few times. Antigen: not known. This specimen consisted of cultured CD8+ T cells from PBMCs, obtained from culture after CMV antigen stimulation. The rearrangement joins TRBV6-6 to TRBJ1-2; D unclear. The TCR originated in a human donor in good health (CMV status not recorded). Some clones in this sample may be carry-over from other donors' samples. CDR3 nucleotides: TGTGCCAGCAGTTACTCGTGGGATCCATCTGCGGACTATGGCTACACCTTC. Encoded protein: CASSYSWDPSADYGYTF.